The 18 T cell receptor beta chains listed next were all sequenced from one sample in a study of T cell responses to AZD1222 COVID-19 vaccine (dated by TCRdb to the early 2020s). Per the publication, the time point label means: baseline before first vaccination. Library construction relied on the immunoSEQ multiplex PCR assay. TCRdb took this table from immuneACCESS and kept in-frame rearrangements with V and J called. Such tables lack part of the clones; where checked against another copy, unresolved V genes explain under half of the gap, and the rest is unexplained. The sample table contains 150,000 to 200,000 clones; only one count was recorded for around 92% of them. The top ten constitute roughly 2.3% of the sample. The input for sequencing was peripheral blood, taken on day 0 of AZD1222 vaccination. The receptors were sampled from an adult in good health.

This clone came up a few times. This sequence joins TRBV28 and TRBJ2-5; 9 nucleotides line up with TRBD2. This CDR3 is 15 amino acids long. V lost 4 bases to trimming and J lost 5 bases; unmatched junction nucleotides: 8. Per germline, CDR1 MDHEN and CDR2 SYDVKM. This CDR3 reads CASSSASGTRETQYF. The CDR3 nucleotides are TGTGCCAGCAGTTCCGCTAGCGGGACACGGGAGACCCAGTACTTC.

J is TRBJ1-5 and V is TRBV15, with 8 bases that match TRBD1. Germline lookup yields CDR1 LNHNV and CDR2 YYDKDF (reference sequence). The length of the CDR3 is 16 residues. With 0 bases clipped from V and 3 bases from J, the junction kept 4 bases outside the gene matches. CDR3 bases: TGTGCCACCAGCAGAGAACAGGGGGTAACCAATCAGCCCCAGCATTTT. It is translated as CATSREQGVTNQPQHF.

The chain carries TRBV11-2 and TRBJ2-1, with D unresolved. V lost 4 bases and J lost 6, with 13 bases in between. Per the germline V gene, CDR1 is SGHAT and CDR2 is FQNNGV. The CDR3 runs to 14 residues. CDR3 region: CASSSPKTLNEQFF. The CDR3 coding sequence is TGTGCCAGCAGCTCGCCCAAAACTCTCAATGAGCAGTTCTTC.

In its sample, this clone was seen once. V and J are TRBV5-8 and TRBJ1-1, with D tentatively TRBD1 (5 bases). V shed 0 bases and J shed 3 bases, with 9 bases lying between them. Per germline, CDR1 SGHTS and CDR2 YDEGEE. The CDR3 is 14 amino acids. As DNA, the CDR3 is TGTGCCAGCAGCTTGGGTTTGGGGGACACTGAAGCTTTCTTT. Translation: CASSLGLGDTEAFF.

This clone was found once. The rearrangement joins TRBV29-1 to TRBJ1-3, with a possible D match to TRBD1 (5 bases). The length of the CDR3 is 12 residues. Between the trimmed V and J ends, which lost 3 bases and 7 bases, there was a span of 10 bases. From germline, CDR1 is SQVTM and CDR2 ANQGSEA. The CDR3 is CSVDVGGNTIYF. The CDR3 coding sequence is TGCAGCGTTGATGTCGGGGGGAACACCATATATTTT.

The gene calls are TRBV7-2 and TRBJ2-3; unclear D gene. This CDR3 has 14 residues. Looked up from germline, CDR1 is SGHTA and CDR2 is FQGNSA. Trimming shortened V by 3 bases and J by 5 bases, and 12 bases separated the two germline ends. CDR3 residues: CASSFRLAGDTQYF. CDR3 nucleotide sequence: TGTGCCAGCAGCTTCCGACTGGCCGGAGATACGCAGTATTTT.

This clone appeared once. The chain has TRBV28 and TRBJ2-7; D possibly corresponds to TRBD1 (6 bases). Germline V CDR1 and CDR2: MDHEN, SYDVKM. This CDR3 spans 12 amino acids. Trimming stripped 5 bases from V and 6 bases from J, with 11 bases between. CDR3 nucleotide sequence: TGTGCCAGCAGTCCCGGGACACGCGAGCAGTACTTC. It is translated as CASSPGTREQYF.

The CDR3 bases are TGTGCCAGCAGTGCTCAGCTCGACACGAACACTGAAGCTTTCTTT. This encodes CASSAQLDTNTEAFF. This chain links TRBV25-1 with TRBJ1-1; D gene unclear. Trimming removed 4 bases at V and 1 base at J, with 13 bases between. Germline loops: CDR1 MGHDK, CDR2 SYGVNS. The CDR3 covers 15 residues.

The gene calls are TRBV12-3 or TRBV12-4 and TRBJ2-1; D gene uncertain. V gave up 1 base and J gave up 9 bases, with 1 base separating them. The CDR3 is 10 residues long. The CDR3 sequence is CASSLGEQFF. For the CDR3, the DNA is TGTGCCAGCAGTTTAGGTGAGCAGTTCTTC.

The chain has TRBV3-1 (or the pseudogene TRBV3-2) and TRBJ2-3; D tentatively fits TRBD1 or TRBD2 (6 bases each). CDR1 and CDR2 from the germline V gene are LGHDT and YNNKEL (reference sequence). Trimming stripped 1 base from V and 6 bases from J, with 17 bases between. CDR3 length: 16 amino acids. CDR3 bases: TGTGCCAGCAGCCAAGGGGTGAGGGGGGCCGGTGATACGCAGTATTTT. This encodes CASSQGVRGAGDTQYF.

The V call is TRBV4-2, the J call TRBJ2-3, with 7 bases aligning to TRBD1. Trimming removed 6 bases from V and 4 bases from J; junction bases left unmatched: 13. In germline, CDR1 is LGHNA, CDR2 YNFKEQ. The CDR3 covers 16 residues. CDR3 residues: CASRSGDRVGSDTQYF. The CDR3 nucleotides read TGTGCCAGCAGGAGCGGTGACAGGGTGGGCTCAGATACGCAGTATTTT.

The table lists this clone with a count of one. The chain is built from TRBV9 and TRBJ1-2, with a weak D call TRBD1 (5 bases). The CDR3 is 16 amino acids. The germline V and J ends were trimmed by 0 bases and 0 bases, with 12 bases remaining between them. CDR1 is SGDLS, CDR2 YYNGEE, per germline. CDR3 DNA: TGTGCCAGCAGCGTAGGTCAGGGCAGCCCTAACTATGGCTACACCTTC. Translation gives CASSVGQGSPNYGYTF.

The chain links TRBV7-2 to TRBJ1-4; 7 positions match TRBD1. The V gene end was trimmed by 1 base and the J gene end by 8 bases; junction bases not matched to a gene: 7. The CDR3 sequence is 15 residues long. CDR1 and CDR2 (germline): SGHTA, FQGNSA. The CDR3 here is CASSLVTGTGEKLFF. CDR3 DNA: TGTGCCAGCAGCTTAGTGACAGGGACGGGAGAAAAACTGTTTTTT.

This clone was observed a single time. The J gene is TRBJ2-1, the V gene TRBV9, with TRBD1 matching 8 bases. Germline values: CDR1 SGDLS, CDR2 YYNGEE. The trim removed 7 bases at V and 7 bases at J, leaving 13 bases unmatched. The CDR3 is 15 residues long. The CDR3 nucleotides are TGTGCCAGCGATTCGGATGGACAGGGAGATAATGAGCAGTTCTTC. Translation gives CASDSDGQGDNEQFF.

This clone was recorded once. The chain combines TRBV5-6 with TRBJ2-5; D remains ambiguous. Trimming left V 4 bases short and J 2 bases short, with 12 bases between. This CDR3 is built from 14 residues. Per germline, CDR1 SGHDT and CDR2 YYEEEE. The CDR3 loop is CASSPYDGQETQYF. The CDR3, as DNA: TGTGCCAGCAGCCCATACGACGGACAAGAGACCCAGTACTTC.

V gene TRBV3-1 (or the pseudogene TRBV3-2) combines with J gene TRBJ1-5; no reliable D call. Germline V gene lookup returns CDR1 LGHDT and CDR2 YNNKEL (reference sequence). The germline V and J ends were trimmed by 3 bases and 2 bases, with 14 bases remaining between them. The CDR3 length is 16 residues. The CDR3 is CASSQRGPIGNQPQHF. DNA for the CDR3: TGTGCCAGCAGCCAGAGAGGCCCGATTGGCAATCAGCCCCAGCATTTT.

The chain uses TRBV9 and TRBJ1-3; weak D call: TRBD1 (6 bases). The V end lost 0 bases, the J end lost 3 bases, and 7 bases lay between the germline ends. CDR1 is SGDLS, CDR2 YYNGEE, per germline. This CDR3 has 14 amino acids. CDR3 in DNA: TGTGCCAGCAGCGTAGCGACAGGTGGAAACACCATATATTTT. Translation gives CASSVATGGNTIYF. Variable domain in full (rest from reference TRBV9 and TRBJ1-3): DSGVTQTPKHLITATGQRVTLRCSPRSGDLSVYWYQQSLDQGLQFLIQYYNGEERAKGNILERFSAQQFPDLHSELNLSSLELGDSALYFCASSVATGGNTIYFGEGSWLTVV.

The CDR3 DNA reads TGTGCCAGCAGCCTGGGGCGGGACACCGGGGAGCTGTTTTTT. Its protein is CASSLGRDTGELFF. The rearrangement uses TRBV28 and TRBJ2-2, with D perhaps matching TRBD1 or TRBD2 (5 bases each). This CDR3 is 14 amino acids long. V dropped 6 bases and J dropped 3 bases, with 11 bases sitting between them. CDR1 is MDHEN and CDR2 is SYDVKM in the germline V gene.